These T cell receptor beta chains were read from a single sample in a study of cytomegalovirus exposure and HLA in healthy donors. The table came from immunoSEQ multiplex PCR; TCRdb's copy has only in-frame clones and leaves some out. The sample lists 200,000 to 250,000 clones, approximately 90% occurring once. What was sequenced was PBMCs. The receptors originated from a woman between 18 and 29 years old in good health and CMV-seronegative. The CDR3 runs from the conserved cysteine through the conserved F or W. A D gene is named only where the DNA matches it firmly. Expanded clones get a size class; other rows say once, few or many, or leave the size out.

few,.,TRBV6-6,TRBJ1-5,CASRLQGDQPQHF,TGTGCCAGCAGATTACAGGGAGATCAGCCCCAGCATTTT
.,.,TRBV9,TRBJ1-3,CASSMGPGNTIYF,TGTGCCAGCAGCATGGGCCCTGGAAACACCATATATTTT
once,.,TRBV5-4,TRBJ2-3,CASSPEGAVGQYF,TGTGCCAGCAGCCCGGAGGGGGCGGTTGGTCAGTATTTT
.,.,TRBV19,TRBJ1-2,CTSSMGLGLAAQYYGYTF,TGTACCAGTAGTATGGGGCTGGGCCTTGCGGCCCAATACTATGGCTACACCTTC
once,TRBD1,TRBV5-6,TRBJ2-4,CASSHWTGKDIQYF,TGTGCCAGCAGCCACTGGACAGGGAAGGACATTCAGTACTTC
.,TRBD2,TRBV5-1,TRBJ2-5,CASSLAAGGPETQYF,TGCGCCAGCAGCTTGGCAGCGGGAGGGCCAGAGACCCAGTACTTC
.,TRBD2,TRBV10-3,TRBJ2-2,CAISGTSGGTGDLVTGELFF,TGTGCCATCAGCGGGACTAGCGGGGGGACCGGGGACTTAGTCACCGGGGAGCTGTTTTTT
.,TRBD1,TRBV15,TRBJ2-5,CATSRAQGAGETQYF,TGTGCCACCAGCAGGGCTCAGGGGGCGGGAGAGACCCAGTACTTC
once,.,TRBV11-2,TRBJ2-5,CASSFTETQYF,TGTGCCAGCAGCTTTACTGAGACCCAGTACTTC
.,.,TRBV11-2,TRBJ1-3,CASSLGPGQGNTIYF,TGTGCCAGCAGCTTAGGCCCAGGGCAGGGAAACACCATATATTTT
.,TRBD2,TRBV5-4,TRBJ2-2,CASSGGLAGDTGELFF,TGTGCCAGCAGCGGGGGACTAGCGGGAGACACCGGGGAGCTGTTTTTT
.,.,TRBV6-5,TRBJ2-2,CASSYSRGRTGELFF,TGTGCCAGCAGTTACTCGAGAGGCAGAACCGGGGAGCTGTTTTTT
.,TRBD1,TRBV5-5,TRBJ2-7,CASSFIWDRGQAQYF,TGTGCCAGCAGCTTCATATGGGACAGGGGACAAGCGCAGTACTTC
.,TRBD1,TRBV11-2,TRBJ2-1,CASSLERGRYEQFF,TGTGCCAGCAGCTTAGAGAGGGGGCGGTATGAGCAGTTCTTC
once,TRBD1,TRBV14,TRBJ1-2,CASSPRTGDGYTF,TGTGCCAGCAGCCCAAGGACAGGGGATGGCTACACCTTC
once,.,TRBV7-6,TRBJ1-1,CASSLGTRADRRSPAAEAFF,TGTGCCAGCAGCTTAGGTACGAGGGCCGACAGGCGAAGCCCGGCCGCTGAAGCTTTCTTT
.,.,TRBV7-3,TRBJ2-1,CASSLTGQMYNEQFF,TGTGCCAGCAGCTTAACCGGACAGATGTACAATGAGCAGTTCTTC
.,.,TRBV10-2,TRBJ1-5,CASSESRGGQPQHF,TGCGCCAGCAGTGAGTCTAGGGGGGGACAGCCCCAGCATTTT
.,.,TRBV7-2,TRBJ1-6,CASSLATSGYAFNSPLHF,TGTGCCAGCAGCTTAGCAACTAGTGGGTATGCCTTTAATTCACCCCTCCACTTT
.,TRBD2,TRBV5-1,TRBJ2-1,CASSLGSGGYNEQFF,TGCGCCAGCAGCTTGGGTAGCGGGGGCTACAATGAGCAGTTCTTC
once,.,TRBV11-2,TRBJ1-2,CASSLTAGNYGYTF,TGTGCCAGCAGCTTAACGGCAGGCAACTATGGCTACACCTTC
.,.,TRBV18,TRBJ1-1,CASSPLPDLIAEAFF,TGTGCCAGCTCACCATTGCCAGACTTAATAGCTGAAGCTTTCTTT
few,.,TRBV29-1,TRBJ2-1,CSVTYITGNEQFF,TGCAGCGTTACCTATATTACGGGCAATGAGCAGTTCTTC
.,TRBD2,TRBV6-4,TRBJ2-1,CASSESLAGDNEQFF,TGTGCCAGCAGTGAAAGTCTAGCGGGGGACAATGAGCAGTTCTTC
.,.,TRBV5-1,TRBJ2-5,CASKEGWGETQYF,TGCGCCAGCAAAGAGGGATGGGGAGAGACCCAGTACTTC
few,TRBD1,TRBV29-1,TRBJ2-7,CSVDSGTGSYEQYF,TGCAGCGTTGACAGCGGGACAGGGTCCTACGAGCAGTACTTC
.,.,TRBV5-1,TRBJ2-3,CASTQGSRGGDTQYF,TGCGCCAGCACCCAGGGGTCACGCGGCGGGGATACGCAGTATTTT
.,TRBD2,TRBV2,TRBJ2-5,CANIAGGGETQYF,TGTGCCAACATAGCGGGGGGTGGAGAGACCCAGTACTTC
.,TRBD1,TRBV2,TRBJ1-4,CASSRGQGGEKLFF,TGTGCCAGCAGTAGGGGACAGGGAGGCGAAAAACTGTTTTTT
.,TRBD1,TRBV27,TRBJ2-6,CASSSHKYGQGWIGANVLTF,TGTGCCAGCAGTTCACACAAGTACGGACAGGGGTGGATTGGGGCCAACGTCCTGACTTTC
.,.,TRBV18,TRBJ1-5,CASSPPGGAINQPQHF,TGTGCCAGCTCACCACCCGGGGGGGCCATCAATCAGCCCCAGCATTTT
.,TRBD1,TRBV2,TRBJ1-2,CASERDRDRYGYTF,TGTGCCAGCGAAAGGGACAGAGATCGGTATGGCTACACCTTC
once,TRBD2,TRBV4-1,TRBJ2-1,CASSHETSGEDYNEQFF,TGCGCCAGCAGCCATGAGACTAGCGGGGAAGATTACAATGAGCAGTTCTTC
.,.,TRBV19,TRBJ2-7,CASSSRSSVEQYF,TGTGCCAGTAGTTCCCGATCTAGTGTCGAGCAGTACTTC
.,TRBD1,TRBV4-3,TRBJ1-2,CASSLTGGNNYGYTF,TGCGCCAGCAGCCTAACAGGGGGGAATAACTATGGCTACACCTTC
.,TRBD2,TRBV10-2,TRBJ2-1,CASSEKREKYNEQFF,TGCGCCAGCAGTGAAAAGCGGGAGAAGTACAATGAGCAGTTCTTC
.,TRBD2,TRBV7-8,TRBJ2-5,CASSAGLAGRETQYF,TGTGCCAGCAGCGCAGGACTAGCGGGGAGAGAGACCCAGTACTTC
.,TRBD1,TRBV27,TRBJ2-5,CASSSTGGEGETQYF,TGTGCCAGCAGTTCGACAGGGGGCGAGGGGGAGACCCAGTACTTC
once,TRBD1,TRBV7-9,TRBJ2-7,CASSRLGQGTYEQYF,TGTGCCAGCAGCCGCCTAGGACAGGGGACCTACGAGCAGTACTTC
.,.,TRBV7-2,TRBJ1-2,CASSLEGAPGRGYTF,TGTGCCAGCAGCTTAGAAGGGGCCCCCGGACGTGGCTACACCTTC
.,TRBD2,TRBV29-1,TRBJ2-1,CSVEMGGTTYNEQFF,TGCAGCGTTGAAATGGGGGGGACCACCTACAATGAGCAGTTCTTC
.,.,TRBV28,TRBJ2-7,CASSLVVSGKELSYEQYF,TGTGCCAGCAGTTTAGTGGTTAGCGGAAAGGAGCTATCCTACGAGCAGTACTTC
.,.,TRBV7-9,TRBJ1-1,CASMRDLDTEAFF,TGTGCCAGCATGAGGGATTTGGACACTGAAGCTTTCTTT
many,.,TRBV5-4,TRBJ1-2,CASSLIGVNYGYTF,TGTGCCAGCAGCTTGATCGGGGTAAACTATGGCTACACCTTC
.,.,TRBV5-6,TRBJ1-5,CASSLGVGERDQPQHF,TGTGCCAGCAGCTTGGGGGTCGGTGAGAGGGATCAGCCCCAGCATTTT